In this sample, the clone carrying this TCR beta chain turned up a few times. TCRdb redid the calling of the 5' RACE reads with MiXCR, one entry per CDR3 protein. Of around 67,000 distinct CDR3 sequences listed, roughly 6.9% were seen once; the top ten hold 35%. The source of the sample is a study of T cells after yellow fever vaccination. V shed 4 bases and J 0 bases; nucleotides not matched to a gene: 8. This CDR3 is 18 amino acids long. Germline-derived CDR1 and CDR2 are KGHSH and LQKENI. The sequence came from a man aged 18 to 29 who received the YFV17D yellow fever vaccine. Sequenced here: CD8+ T cells sorted from PBMCs, sampled roughly 5 days after the first yellow fever vaccination. The chain carries TRBV18 and TRBJ2-3; TRBD2 aligns across 12 bases. CDR3 sequence (DNA): TGTGCCAGCTCACTGACTAGCGGGGGACGGTCTAGCACAGATACGCAGTATTTT. Translated, it gives CASSLTSGGRSSTDTQYF. The variable domain in full, with the rest retrieved from reference TRBV18 and TRBJ2-3, is NAGVMQNPRHLVRRRGQEARLRCSPMKGHSHVYWYRQLPEEGLKFMVYLQKENIIDESGMPKERFSAEFPKEGPSILRIQQVVRGDSAAYFCASSLTSGGRSSTDTQYFGPGTRLTVL.